Shown below are 30 T cell receptor beta chains from a single sample sequenced in a study of T cells in Graves' hyperthyroidism and ophthalmopathy. Authors of the study amplified TCR beta CDR3 regions from RNA transcripts. TCR CDR3 regions were first amplified by RT-PCR with HTBI primers. TCRdb ran MiXCR on the multiplex PCR reads and lists one entry per CDR3 protein. The sample holds approximately 430,000 distinct CDR3 sequences, 14% to 15% seen once. Material for sequencing was blood. The receptors were gathered from a man aged 18 to 30 with Graves' ophthalmopathy.

This clonotype appeared once. A read error is possible here, since a much larger clone lies one base away. The chain combines TRBV7-8 with TRBJ2-2, with TRBD2 as a possible D gene (6 bases). In germline, CDR1 is SGHVS, CDR2 FQNEAQ. This CDR3 is 17 amino acids long. The CDR3 here is CASSRGLPRKDTGGLFF. In DNA form, the CDR3 reads TGTGCCAGCAGCAGGGGACTCCCGCGAAAGGACACCGGGGGGCTGTTTTTT. Drawing the rest from reference TRBV7-8 and TRBJ2-2, the complete variable domain is GAGVSQSPRYKVAKRGQDVALRCDPISGHVSLFWYQQALGQGPEFLTYFQNEAQLDKSGLPSDRFFAERPEGSVSTLKIQRTQQEDSAVYLCASSRGLPRKDTGGLFFGEGSRLTVL.

This clonotype was seen many times. V gene TRBV10-3 combines with J gene TRBJ2-3, with 7 positions matching TRBD1. This CDR3 has 15 amino acids. Unmatched junction bases numbered 8, after V lost 3 bases and J lost 5 bases. CDR1 ENHRY and CDR2 SYGVKD come from the germline V gene. In DNA, the CDR3 is TGTGCCATCAGTGACGGACAGGCCGTCGGAGATACGCAGTATTTT. Translation gives CAISDGQAVGDTQYF.

The chain combines TRBV19 with TRBJ2-1, with TRBD2 as a possible D gene (5 bases). Germline V gene lookup returns CDR1 LNHDA and CDR2 SQIVND (reference sequence). This CDR3 region has 14 residues. Between the trimmed V and J ends, which lost 5 bases and 2 bases, there was a span of 10 bases. The CDR3 region has the DNA TGTGCCAGTAGTTGGCGGGCCGCCTACAATGAGCAGTTCTTC. Encoded protein: CASSWRAAYNEQFF.

This clonotype came up many times. The chain links TRBV13 to TRBJ2-1, with D hard to call. The germline gives CDR1 PRHDT, CDR2 FYEKMQ (reference sequence). This CDR3 is 14 amino acids long. Trimming shortened V by 2 bases and J by 12 bases, and 17 bases separated the two germline ends. The chain's CDR3 is CASSLISSRMGQFF. The CDR3, as DNA: TGTGCCAGCAGCTTAATATCCTCCCGCATGGGGCAGTTCTTC. The full variable domain, completed using reference TRBV13 and TRBJ2-1, is AAGVIQSPRHLIKEKRETATLKCYPIPRHDTVYWYQQGPGQDPQFLISFYEKMQSDKGSIPDRFSAQQFSDYHSELNMSSLELGDSALYFCASSLISSRMGQFFGPGTRLTVL.

This clonotype was picked up one time. The chain couples TRBV6-1 to TRBJ1-4; D gene unclear. CDR1 is MNHNS, CDR2 SASEGT, per germline. Trimming removed 0 bases at V and 13 bases at J, with 12 bases between. This CDR3 has 13 residues. The CDR3 sequence: CASSEAPSRILFF. CDR3 sequence (DNA): TGTGCCAGCAGTGAAGCCCCCTCTAGGATACTGTTTTTT.

The chain has TRBV11-3 and TRBJ2-3, with 8 bases that match TRBD1. Per germline, CDR1 SGHNT and CDR2 YENEEA. The CDR3 spans 16 residues. The J segment lost 0 bases and the V segment lost 3 bases, leaving 5 bases of the junction unmatched. CDR3 region: CASSFGTGPSTDTQYF. CDR3 sequence (DNA): TGTGCCAGCAGCTTTGGGACAGGTCCAAGCACAGATACGCAGTATTTT. Looking up the rest from reference TRBV11-3 and TRBJ2-3 gives the full variable domain: EAGVVQSPRYKIIEKKQPVAFWCNPISGHNTLYWYLQNLGQGPELLIRYENEEAVDDSQLPKDRFSAERLKGVDSTLKIQPAELGDSAVYLCASSFGTGPSTDTQYFGPGTRLTVL.

On this clonotype: The junction does not match germline at one end; this may be a read error. The chain links TRBV12-3 or TRBV12-4 to TRBJ2-3, with TRBD2 identical over 11 bases. The CDR3 length is 16 residues. The CDR3 region is CASSPGTSGDTDTRYF. Here the CDR3 DNA reads TGTGCCAGCAGCCCTGGGACTAGCGGAGACACAGATACGCGGTATTTT.

This clonotype was seen at least ten times. The chain links TRBV20-1 to TRBJ1-1; D may be TRBD1 (6 bases). Looked up from germline, CDR1 is DFQATT and CDR2 is SNEGSKA (reference sequence). Trimming pared 3 bases from V and 5 bases from J, leaving 16 bases between. The CDR3 runs to 14 residues. CDR3 DNA sequence: TGCAGTGCTAGCCGTACAGGGTTTGTGACTGAAGCTTTCTTT. Translated, it gives CSASRTGFVTEAFF.

There are many counts of this clonotype. This sequence joins TRBV2 and TRBJ1-1; D remains unclear. Per the germline V gene, CDR1 is SNHLY and CDR2 is FYNNEI. CDR3 length: 13 residues. The CDR3 is CASGQTLSTEAFF. The CDR3 bases are TGTGCTTCAGGCCAGACCCTGAGCACTGAAGCTTTCTTT.

This clonotype was observed many times. The chain employs TRBV7-9 and TRBJ2-7; D unresolved. Trimming removed 9 bases from V and 2 bases from J, with 11 bases in between. The CDR3 extends over 12 amino acids. Germline values: CDR1 SEHNR, CDR2 FQNEAQ (reference sequence). The CDR3 DNA follows: TGTGCCAGTACCCTGAAACCCTACGAGCAGTACTTC. Its translation is CASTLKPYEQYF.

The genes are TRBV20-1 and TRBJ2-3; 13 bases match TRBD2. Germline CDR1 is DFQATT and CDR2 is SNEGSKA (reference sequence). The CDR3 extends over 16 amino acids. V shed 5 bases, J shed 4 bases, and the junction held 9 bases outside the gene matches. The CDR3 loop reads CSADPGTSGRADTQYF. The CDR3 bases are TGCAGTGCTGATCCGGGTACTAGCGGGAGGGCAGATACGCAGTATTTT.

In this sample, this clonotype turned up a few times. This chain links TRBV9 with TRBJ2-3, with D maybe TRBD1 (5 bases). The V and J ends lost 0 bases and 2 bases respectively, with 10 bases between them. The germline V gene has CDR1 SGDLS and CDR2 YYNGEE. CDR3 size: 15 residues. CDR3 in amino acids: CASSVGQKFTDTQYF. CDR3 DNA sequence: TGTGCCAGCAGCGTAGGACAGAAGTTCACAGATACGCAGTATTTT.

This sequence joins TRBV27 and TRBJ1-1; D ambiguous. This CDR3 contains 13 residues. V was clipped by 1 base and J by 4 bases, with 7 bases between them. Germline values: CDR1 MNHEY, CDR2 SMNVEV (reference sequence). CDR3 region: CASSLFQVTEAFF. The CDR3 region has the DNA TGTGCCAGCAGTTTATTTCAGGTCACTGAAGCTTTCTTT.

This clonotype was found a few times. The chain employs TRBV12-3 or TRBV12-4 and TRBJ1-4; D is ambiguous. The CDR3 runs 14 residues. Deletions cut 3 bases from V and 7 bases from J, with 12 bases between. This CDR3 is CASSLPLSGEKLFF. The CDR3 DNA is TGTGCCAGCAGTTTGCCCCTCAGTGGTGAAAAACTGTTTTTT.

This clonotype was seen a few times. A much larger clone is a single base away; this may be a read error. Lacking the conserved final phenylalanine or tryptophan, this CDR3 likely reflects a read error. The chain combines TRBV12-3 or TRBV12-4 with TRBJ2-5; D gene uncertain. Between the trimmed V and J ends, which lost 5 bases and 2 bases, there was a span of 9 bases. The CDR3 runs to 13 residues. This chain's CDR3 is CASSPQVQETQYL. CDR3 DNA sequence: TGTGCCAGCAGTCCGCAAGTGCAAGAGACCCAGTACCTC.

There are a few counts of this clonotype. The chain has TRBV6-1 and TRBJ2-3; D is perhaps TRBD1 (5 bases). Trimming stripped 6 bases from V and 7 bases from J, with 8 bases between. CDR3 length: 11 amino acids. From germline, CDR1 is MNHNS and CDR2 SASEGT. The chain's CDR3 is CASRDSHTQYF. The CDR3 coding sequence is TGTGCCAGCAGAGACAGCCATACGCAGTATTTT.

This clonotype was recorded at least ten times. The CDR3 DNA reads as TGCAGTGCTAACCCTGGGACTGCGTATGGCTACACCTTC. This sequence encodes CSANPGTAYGYTF. The V call is TRBV20-1, the J call TRBJ1-2, with D perhaps TRBD1 (5 bases). This CDR3 is 13 amino acids long. Germline values: CDR1 DFQATT, CDR2 SNEGSKA (reference sequence). The V gene lost 4 bases and the J gene lost 5 bases, with 14 bases spanning the gap.

V gene TRBV20-1 combines with J gene TRBJ1-1, with D perhaps matching TRBD1 (5 bases). CDR3 length equals 13 residues. Germline V gives CDR1 DFQATT, CDR2 SNEGSKA (reference sequence). Trimming removed 6 bases at V and 1 base at J, with 12 bases between. CDR3 nucleotide sequence: TGCAGTGCCACAGGACCGACGAACACTGAAGCTTTCTTT. Its translation is CSATGPTNTEAFF.

For this clonotype: Since a much larger clone is just one base distant, this may be a read error. V is TRBV7-3 and J is TRBJ2-3; D gene ambiguous. The CDR3 runs to 16 residues. Looked up from germline, CDR1 is SGHTA and CDR2 is FQGTGA. V gave up 1 base and J gave up 8 bases, with 19 bases separating them. For the CDR3, the DNA is TGTGCCAGCAGCTTAAGGCCCAGAGAGGCTCTACGTACGCAGTATTTT. This gives the protein CASSLRPREALRTQYF.

This clonotype was counted a few times. The chain has TRBV5-4 and TRBJ1-6, with 7 bases aligning to TRBD1. This CDR3 region has 13 residues. V lost 5 bases to trimming and J lost 7 bases; unmatched junction nucleotides: 3. The V gene's germline CDR1 is SGHNT and CDR2 YYREEE (reference sequence). The CDR3 nucleotides read TGTGCCAGCAGGCTGGACAGGAATTCACCCCTCCACTTT. Protein product: CASRLDRNSPLHF.

This clonotype was recorded many times. This sequence joins TRBV30 and TRBJ1-5, with a possible D match to TRBD1 (5 bases). The CDR3 consists of 14 residues. The germline V and J ends were trimmed by 5 bases and 2 bases, with 13 bases remaining between them. The germline gives CDR1 GTSNPN, CDR2 SVGIG (reference sequence). CDR3 nucleotides: TGTGCCTGGGAGCCGGGACGGGGCAATCAGCCCCAGCATTTT. Residues: CAWEPGRGNQPQHF.

Many counts were recorded for this clonotype. V gene TRBV13 combines with J gene TRBJ2-7, with 8 bases that match TRBD1. Germline V gene sequence: CDR1 PRHDT, CDR2 FYEKMQ (reference sequence). Unmatched junction bases numbered 3, after V lost 0 bases and J lost 5 bases. The CDR3 contains 14 residues. CDR3 DNA sequence: TGTGCCAGCAGCTTAGGGGACAGGGCCCACGAGCAGTACTTC. This gives the protein CASSLGDRAHEQYF. Looking up the rest from reference TRBV13 and TRBJ2-7 gives the full variable domain: AAGVIQSPRHLIKEKRETATLKCYPIPRHDTVYWYQQGPGQDPQFLISFYEKMQSDKGSIPDRFSAQQFSDYHSELNMSSLELGDSALYFCASSLGDRAHEQYFGPGTRLTVT.

This clonotype was counted ten times or more. The chain recombines TRBV6-1 with TRBJ2-1; tentatively, D is TRBD1 or TRBD2 (7 bases each). From germline, CDR1 is MNHNS and CDR2 SASEGT. This CDR3 is built from 17 residues. Trimming removed 6 bases at V and 6 bases at J, with 24 bases between. CDR3 bases: TGTGCCAGCAGCCACCCTTCTAGCGGAGGGGGCTTCAATGAGCAGTTCTTC. This translates into CASSHPSSGGGFNEQFF.

This clonotype occurred a few times. The rearrangement links TRBV6-1 to TRBJ1-3; D is unclear. Germline CDR1 is MNHNS and CDR2 is SASEGT. This CDR3 spans 12 amino acids. V lost 6 bases, J lost 3 bases, and 6 bases lay in between. CDR3 amino acids: CASSTVGNTIYF. CDR3 sequence (DNA): TGTGCCAGCAGCACAGTTGGAAACACCATATATTTT.

This clonotype was seen more than once but under ten times. The J gene is TRBJ2-1, the V gene TRBV25-1, with 8 bases fitting TRBD2. The V segment lost 1 base and the J segment 2 bases; nucleotides outside the gene matches: 4. Germline V gene data show CDR1 as MGHDK and CDR2 as SYGVNS. This CDR3 has 16 residues. The CDR3 coding sequence is TGTGCCAGCAGTGAATGGGCTAGCGGGCCCTACAATGAGCAGTTCTTC. Translation gives CASSEWASGPYNEQFF.

This clonotype was seen only a few times. The chain carries TRBV19 and TRBJ2-1; maybe TRBD1 (5 bases). CDR1 and CDR2 (germline): LNHDA, SQIVND (reference sequence). Deletions cut 7 bases from V and 3 bases from J, with 10 bases between. CDR3 length: 13 residues. The CDR3 reads CASKTRDYNEQFF. The CDR3 bases are TGTGCCAGTAAAACCAGGGACTACAATGAGCAGTTCTTC.

This clonotype appeared many times. This chain joins TRBV7-9 and TRBJ2-7, with TRBD2 matching 13 bases. The germline V gene encodes CDR1 SEHNR and CDR2 FQNEAQ (reference sequence). Trimming at V came to 5 bases and at J to 6 bases, leaving 7 bases not matched to a gene. CDR3 length: 15 residues. DNA of the CDR3: TGTGCCAGCAGCCCCCCGGGACTAGCGGGGTTCGAGCAGTACTTC. Amino acids: CASSPPGLAGFEQYF.

This clonotype was seen ten or more times. This sequence joins TRBV19 and TRBJ2-1; 7 nucleotides line up with TRBD2. The CDR3 is 16 amino acids. In germline, CDR1 is LNHDA, CDR2 SQIVND (reference sequence). The trim removed 1 base at V and 2 bases at J, leaving 5 bases unmatched. Here the CDR3 reads CASSIGLAVAYNEQFF. CDR3 coding DNA: TGTGCCAGTAGTATAGGCCTAGCGGTCGCCTACAATGAGCAGTTCTTC.

The CDR3 reads CASSPTLGYATEAFF. The CDR3 coding sequence is TGCGCCAGCAGCCCGACCCTTGGGTACGCCACTGAAGCTTTCTTT. The chain combines TRBV4-1 with TRBJ1-1; D ambiguous. The V and J ends lost 4 bases and 4 bases respectively, with 16 bases between them. The germline V gene has CDR1 MGHRA and CDR2 YSYEKL. The CDR3 has 15 amino acids.

This clonotype was seen at least ten times. J is TRBJ2-7 and V is TRBV10-2; perhaps TRBD1 as D (5 bases). The CDR3 contains 14 residues. Germline values: CDR1 WSHSY, CDR2 SAAADI. V lost 5 bases to trimming and J lost 7 bases, with 18 bases between them. The CDR3 protein is CASSRQGSVKEQYF. Here the CDR3 DNA reads TGCGCCAGCAGTCGGCAGGGTAGTGTAAAAGAGCAGTACTTC.